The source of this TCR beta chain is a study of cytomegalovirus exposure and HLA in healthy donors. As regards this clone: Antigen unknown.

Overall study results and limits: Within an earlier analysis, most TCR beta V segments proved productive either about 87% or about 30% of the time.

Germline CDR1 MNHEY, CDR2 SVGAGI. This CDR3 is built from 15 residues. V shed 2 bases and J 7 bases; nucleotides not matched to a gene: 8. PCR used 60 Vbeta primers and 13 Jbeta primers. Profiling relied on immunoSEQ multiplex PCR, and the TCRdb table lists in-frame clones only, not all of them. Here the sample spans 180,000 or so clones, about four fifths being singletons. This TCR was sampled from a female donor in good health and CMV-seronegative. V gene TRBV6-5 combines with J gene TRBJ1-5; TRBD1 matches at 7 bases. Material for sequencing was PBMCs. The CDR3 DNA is TGTGCCAGCAGTTACCGACAGGGATGGGGACAGCCCCAGCATTTT. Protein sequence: CASSYRQGWGQPQHF.